This TCR beta chain is from a study of glioma-infiltrating T cells after dendritic cell vaccination. The overall study: Patients received three intradermal dendritic cell vaccine injections at biweekly intervals.

As for time point: after dendritic cell vaccination, including at tumor progression/relapse. Some clones are missing from TCRdb's copy, which holds only in-frame ones; the method was immunoSEQ multiplex PCR. Of some 90,000 clones in the sample, roughly 77% are singletons; the top ten hold approximately 2%. Trimming removed 3 bases from V and 5 bases from J, with 13 bases in between. This CDR3 has 14 residues. From germline, CDR1 is LNHDA and CDR2 SQIVND (reference sequence). The V and J genes are TRBV19 and TRBJ1-2; no definite D call. This TCR was recovered from a human donor with glioblastoma. Sequenced here: blood, sampled after dendritic cell vaccination. CDR3 DNA: TGTGCCAGTAGTATGACCACGGCGGGGTATGGCTACACCTTC. Translation: CASSMTTAGYGYTF.